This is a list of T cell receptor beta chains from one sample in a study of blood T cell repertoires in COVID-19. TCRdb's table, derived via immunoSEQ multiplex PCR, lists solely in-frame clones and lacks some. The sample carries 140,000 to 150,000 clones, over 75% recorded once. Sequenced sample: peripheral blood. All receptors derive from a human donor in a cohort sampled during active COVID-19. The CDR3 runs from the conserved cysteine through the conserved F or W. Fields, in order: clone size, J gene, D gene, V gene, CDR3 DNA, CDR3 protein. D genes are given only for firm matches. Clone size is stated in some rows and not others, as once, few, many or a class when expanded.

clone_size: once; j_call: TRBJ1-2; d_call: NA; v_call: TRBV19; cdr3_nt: TGTGCCAGTAGGAATGTAGCGACGGGCTACACCTTC; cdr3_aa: CASRNVATGYTF
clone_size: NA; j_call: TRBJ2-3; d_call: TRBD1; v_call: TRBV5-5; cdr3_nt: TGTGCCAGCAGCCAGGCCGGGACAGGGAGCACAGATACGCAGTATTTT; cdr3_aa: CASSQAGTGSTDTQYF
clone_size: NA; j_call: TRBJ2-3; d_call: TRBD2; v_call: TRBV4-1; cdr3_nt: TGCGCCAGCAGCCAAACTAGCGGACTCACAGATACGCAGTATTTT; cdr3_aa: CASSQTSGLTDTQYF
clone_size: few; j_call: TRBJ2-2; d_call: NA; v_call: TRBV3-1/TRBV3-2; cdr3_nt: TGTGCCAGCAGCCAGAGGCGGGTCCAGAACACCGGGGAGCTGTTTTTT; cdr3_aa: CASSQRRVQNTGELFF
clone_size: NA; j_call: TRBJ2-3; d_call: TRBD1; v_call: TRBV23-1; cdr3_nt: TGCGCCAGCAGTCAAAAAGTCGGGACAGGGGATAGCACAGATACGCAGTATTTT; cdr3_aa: CASSQKVGTGDSTDTQYF
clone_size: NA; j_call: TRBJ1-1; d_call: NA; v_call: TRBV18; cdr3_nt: TGTGCCAGCTCACCACGGGAGGGTGGCACTGAAGCTTTCTTT; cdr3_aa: CASSPREGGTEAFF
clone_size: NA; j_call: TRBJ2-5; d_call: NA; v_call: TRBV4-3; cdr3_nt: TGCGCCAGCAGCCAAGACTACCGACAGATCCAAGAGACCCAGTACTTC; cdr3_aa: CASSQDYRQIQETQYF
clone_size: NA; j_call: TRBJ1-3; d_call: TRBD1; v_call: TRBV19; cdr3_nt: TGTGCCAGTAGTAACGGTGCAGGGGGTGGAAACACCATATATTTT; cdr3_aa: CASSNGAGGGNTIYF
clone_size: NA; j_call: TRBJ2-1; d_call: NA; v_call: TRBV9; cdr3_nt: TGTGCCAGCAGCCTCGTAGCGGAGGTTAGACACAATGAGCAGTTCTTC; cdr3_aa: CASSLVAEVRHNEQFF
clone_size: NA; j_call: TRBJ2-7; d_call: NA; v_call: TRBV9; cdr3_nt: TGTGCCAGCAGCCCTCACCTCGACAGATCCGTCTACGAGCAGTACTTC; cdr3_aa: CASSPHLDRSVYEQYF
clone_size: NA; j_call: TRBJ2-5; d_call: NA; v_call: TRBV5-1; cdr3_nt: TGCGCCAGCAGCTTGGGATCAGGATATCAAGAGACCCAGTACTTC; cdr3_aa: CASSLGSGYQETQYF
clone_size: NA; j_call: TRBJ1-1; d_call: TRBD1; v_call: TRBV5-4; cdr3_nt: TGTGCCAGCACCCAAGGCGTCACAGGGGGCACTGAAGCTTTCTTT; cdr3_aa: CASTQGVTGGTEAFF
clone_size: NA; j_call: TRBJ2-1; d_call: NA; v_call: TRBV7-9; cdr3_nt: TGTGCCAGCAGCTCCCGGGGGACCCTCTACAATGAGCAGTTCTTC; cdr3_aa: CASSSRGTLYNEQFF
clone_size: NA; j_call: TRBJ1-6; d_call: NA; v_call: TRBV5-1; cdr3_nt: TGCGCCAGCAGCCCGAAAGGGGAAAATTCACCCCTCCACTTT; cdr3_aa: CASSPKGENSPLHF
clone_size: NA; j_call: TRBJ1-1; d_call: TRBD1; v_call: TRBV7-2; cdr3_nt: TGTGCCAGCAGCTTAGACAGGGGCAGCACTGAAGCTTTCTTT; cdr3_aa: CASSLDRGSTEAFF
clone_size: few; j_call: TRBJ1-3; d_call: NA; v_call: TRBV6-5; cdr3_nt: TGTGCCAGCAGTTACGACAGATCCACTGGAAACACCATATATTTT; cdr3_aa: CASSYDRSTGNTIYF
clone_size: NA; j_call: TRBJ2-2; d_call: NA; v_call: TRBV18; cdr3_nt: TGTGCCAGCTCACCAAGGACAGCGAACACCGGGGAGCTGTTTTTT; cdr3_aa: CASSPRTANTGELFF
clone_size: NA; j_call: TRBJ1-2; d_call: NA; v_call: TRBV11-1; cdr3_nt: TGTGCCAGCAGCCCCCGCCCAGGGTATGGCTACACCTTC; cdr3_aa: CASSPRPGYGYTF
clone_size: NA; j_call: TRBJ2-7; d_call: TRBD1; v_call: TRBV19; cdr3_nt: TGTGCCAGTAGTATAACCCGAGGGACAGACTCCTACGAGCAGTACTTC; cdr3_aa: CASSITRGTDSYEQYF
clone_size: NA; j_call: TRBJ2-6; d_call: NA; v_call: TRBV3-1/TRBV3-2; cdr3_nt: TGTGCCAGCAGCCTCCCCCGGAGCCTCTCTGGGGCCAACGTCCTGACTTTC; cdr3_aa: CASSLPRSLSGANVLTF
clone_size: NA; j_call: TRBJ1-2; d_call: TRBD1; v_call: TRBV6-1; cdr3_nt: TGTGCCAGCAGTCCGTCCGGTGGGACAGGGGCGGGCTACACCTTC; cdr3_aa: CASSPSGGTGAGYTF
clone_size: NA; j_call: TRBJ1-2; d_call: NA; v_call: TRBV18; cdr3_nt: TGTGCCAGCTCACCAAGCGGGGGGCAGTACTATGGCTACACCTTC; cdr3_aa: CASSPSGGQYYGYTF
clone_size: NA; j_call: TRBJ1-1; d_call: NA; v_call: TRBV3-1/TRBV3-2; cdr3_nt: TGTGCCAGCAGCCGAAGGCCGGGAGAGGGTGAAGCTTTCTTT; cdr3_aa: CASSRRPGEGEAFF
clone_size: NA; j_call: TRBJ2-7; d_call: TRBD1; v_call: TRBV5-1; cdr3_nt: TGCGCCAGCACGCCGGGACAGGGCTACGAGCAGTACTTC; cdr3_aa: CASTPGQGYEQYF
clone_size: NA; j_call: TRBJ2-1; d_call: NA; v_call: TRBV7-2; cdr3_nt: TGTGCCAGCAGCCTCTCGGGGGACTCCTACAATGAGCAGTTCTTC; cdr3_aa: CASSLSGDSYNEQFF
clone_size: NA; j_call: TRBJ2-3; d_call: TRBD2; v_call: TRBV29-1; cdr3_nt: TGCAGCGCCCACGGGGGGAACACAGATACGCAGTATTTT; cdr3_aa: CSAHGGNTDTQYF
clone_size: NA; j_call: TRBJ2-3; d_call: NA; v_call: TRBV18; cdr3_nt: TGTGCCAGCTCACGGGAAAGGACAACCTCTAGCACAGATACGCAGTATTTT; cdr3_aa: CASSRERTTSSTDTQYF
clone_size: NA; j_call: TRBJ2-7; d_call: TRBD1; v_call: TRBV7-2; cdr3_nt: TGTGCCAGCAGCTCGGGACAGGGGGGCTACGAGCAGTACTTC; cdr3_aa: CASSSGQGGYEQYF
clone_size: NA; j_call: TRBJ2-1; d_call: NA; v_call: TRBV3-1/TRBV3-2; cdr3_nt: TGTGCCAGCAGCCGCAACAGAAGGGCTAGCCTCAATGAGCAGTTCTTC; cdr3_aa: CASSRNRRASLNEQFF
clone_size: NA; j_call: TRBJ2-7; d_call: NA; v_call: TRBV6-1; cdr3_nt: TGTGCCAGCAGTGAAGAGCGTGGGGGGGAGCAGTACTTC; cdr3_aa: CASSEERGGEQYF
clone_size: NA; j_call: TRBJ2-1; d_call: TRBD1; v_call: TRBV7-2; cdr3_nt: TGTGCCAGCAGCTTAGAAGGGGACAGGTACAATGAGCAGTTCTTC; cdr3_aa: CASSLEGDRYNEQFF
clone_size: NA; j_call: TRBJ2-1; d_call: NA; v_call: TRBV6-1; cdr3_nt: TGTGCCAGCAGTGACGGACAGAAACAAGACAATGAGCAGTTCTTC; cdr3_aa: CASSDGQKQDNEQFF
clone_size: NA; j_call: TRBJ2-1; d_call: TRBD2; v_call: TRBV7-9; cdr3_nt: TGTGCCACCCCTCGGTCGGGACTACCGTTCTTC; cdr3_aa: CATPRSGLPFF
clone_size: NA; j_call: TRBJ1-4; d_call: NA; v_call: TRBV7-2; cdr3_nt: TGTGCCAGCAGCTCCCAGGGGATAGCTAATGAAAAACTGTTTTTT; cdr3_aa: CASSSQGIANEKLFF
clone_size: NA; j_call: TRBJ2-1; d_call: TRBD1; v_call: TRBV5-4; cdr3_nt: TGTGCCAGCAGCCCGGACAGGGGGCGCAATGAGCAGTTCTTC; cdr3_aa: CASSPDRGRNEQFF
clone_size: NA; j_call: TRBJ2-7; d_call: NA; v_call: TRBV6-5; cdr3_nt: TGTGCCAGCAGTCCAGGGGCCTACGAGCAGTACTTC; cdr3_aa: CASSPGAYEQYF
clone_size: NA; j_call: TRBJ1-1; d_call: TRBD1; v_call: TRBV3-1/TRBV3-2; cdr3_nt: TGTGCCAGCAGCCTTGGACAGGGACTGAACACTGAAGCTTTCTTT; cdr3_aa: CASSLGQGLNTEAFF
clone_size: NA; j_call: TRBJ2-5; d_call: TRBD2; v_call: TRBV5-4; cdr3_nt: TGTGCCAGCAGCTCGACTAGCGAGACCCAGTACTTC; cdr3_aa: CASSSTSETQYF
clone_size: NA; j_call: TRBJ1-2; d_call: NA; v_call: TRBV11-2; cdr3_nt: TGTGCCAGCAGCTTAGATCTTCGCAGGGCAAGTGGCTACACCTTC; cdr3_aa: CASSLDLRRASGYTF
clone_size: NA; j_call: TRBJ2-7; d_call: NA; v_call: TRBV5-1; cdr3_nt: TGCGCCAGCAGCTTGCACGCGGAATCCTACGAGCAGTACTTC; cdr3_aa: CASSLHAESYEQYF
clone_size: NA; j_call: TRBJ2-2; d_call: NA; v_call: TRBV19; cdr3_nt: TGTGCCAGTAGTATCGTCCAGGGGAACACCGGGGAGCTGTTTTTT; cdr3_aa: CASSIVQGNTGELFF
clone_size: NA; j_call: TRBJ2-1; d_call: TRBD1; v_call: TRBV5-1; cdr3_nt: TGCGCCAGCAGCTTGGGTCAGGGGGCCGGTGAGCAGTTCTTC; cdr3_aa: CASSLGQGAGEQFF